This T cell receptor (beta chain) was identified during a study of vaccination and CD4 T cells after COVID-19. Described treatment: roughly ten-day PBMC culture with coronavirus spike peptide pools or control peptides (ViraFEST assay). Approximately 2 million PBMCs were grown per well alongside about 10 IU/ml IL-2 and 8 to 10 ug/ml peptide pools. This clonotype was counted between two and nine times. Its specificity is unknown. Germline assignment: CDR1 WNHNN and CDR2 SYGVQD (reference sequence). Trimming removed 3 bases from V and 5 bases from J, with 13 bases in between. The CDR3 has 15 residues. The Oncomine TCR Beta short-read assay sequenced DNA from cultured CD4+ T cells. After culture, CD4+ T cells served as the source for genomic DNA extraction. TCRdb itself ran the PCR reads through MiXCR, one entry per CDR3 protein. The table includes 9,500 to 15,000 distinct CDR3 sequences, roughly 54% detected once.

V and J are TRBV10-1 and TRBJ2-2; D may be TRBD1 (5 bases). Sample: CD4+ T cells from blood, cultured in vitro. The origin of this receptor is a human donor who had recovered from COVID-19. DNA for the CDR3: TGCGCCAGCAGTGAAGCAGGGATGAGTACCGGGGAGCTGTTTTTT. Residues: CASSEAGMSTGELFF.